This is a list of T cell receptor beta chains from one sample in a study of blood T cell repertoires in COVID-19. Assay: immunoSEQ multiplex PCR; the TCRdb copy retains only in-frame clones and omits some. This table has roughly 250,000 clones, about nine tenths appearing once. The sequencing sample was made of PBMCs or T cells enriched from blood (not recorded which). The source is a woman in her forties with acute COVID-19. The CDR3 runs from the conserved cysteine through the conserved F or W. A D gene is named only where the DNA matches it firmly. Not all rows give a size; the values are once, few, many and, for expanded clones, a class.

TRBJ2-3 TRBD2 - TRBV7-9 TGTGCCAGCAGCTTTTTACGGGGACTAGCGGGAGGGGCAGATACGCAGTATTTT CASSFLRGLAGGADTQYF
TRBJ2-3 TRBD2 few TRBV19 TGTGCCAGTAGACTAGCGGGGGCAGATACGCAGTATTTT CASRLAGADTQYF
TRBJ1-2 TRBD1 - TRBV30 TGTGCCTGGGGTGGATCGACAGGGACCTATGGCTACACCTTC CAWGGSTGTYGYTF
TRBJ2-1 - - TRBV4-1 TGCGCCAGCAGCCCCCAATGGTCACAGTCCTACAATGAGCAGTTCTTC CASSPQWSQSYNEQFF
TRBJ1-1 TRBD1 - TRBV18 TGTGCCAGCTCACCTAGCATCACAGGGGTCATGAACACTGAAGCTTTCTTT CASSPSITGVMNTEAFF
TRBJ1-1 - - TRBV5-6 TGTGCCAGCAGCTTGGCGGGTAGAGGGATGAACACTGAAGCTTTCTTT CASSLAGRGMNTEAFF
TRBJ1-1 - - TRBV10-2 TGCGCCAGCAGTGAGTCGAAAGGGGCAAGCGAAGCTTTCTTT CASSESKGASEAFF
TRBJ2-3 - - TRBV6-2/TRBV6-3 TGTGCCAGCAGTGACCCGGGGGTGGGTAGCACAGATACGCAGTATTTT CASSDPGVGSTDTQYF
TRBJ2-6 - - TRBV9 TGTGCCAGCAGCCCGGTACCTGGGGCCAACGTCCTGACTTTC CASSPVPGANVLTF
TRBJ1-3 - - TRBV2 TGTGCCAGCAGAGGGGGGGGAGGGACTGGAAACACCATATATTTT CASRGGGGTGNTIYF
TRBJ1-4 TRBD1 - TRBV11-3 TGTGCCAGCAGCCCCATCAGGGGGATTGCAACTAATGAAAAACTGTTTTTT CASSPIRGIATNEKLFF
TRBJ2-1 - - TRBV7-8 TGTGCCAGCAGCGCGGGACAGCTTTACAATGAGCAGTTCTTC CASSAGQLYNEQFF
TRBJ1-2 TRBD1 once TRBV4-2 TGTGCCAGCAGCCCGACCGGGACAGGGGTTGACTATGGCTACACCTTC CASSPTGTGVDYGYTF
TRBJ2-7 TRBD2 - TRBV7-2 TGTGCCAGCAGCTTAGCCGGGACTAGCGGGGTCTACGAGCAGTACTTC CASSLAGTSGVYEQYF
TRBJ1-3 - - TRBV7-2 TGTGCCAGCAGCTTGGGGGGATCTGGAAACACCATATATTTT CASSLGGSGNTIYF
TRBJ1-5 - few TRBV4-1 TGCGCCAGCAGCCAAGACGGCGGGTATCAGCCCCAGCATTTT CASSQDGGYQPQHF
TRBJ1-4 TRBD1 - TRBV7-9 TGTGCCAGCAGCCCCAGGGGGCAGGGTGAAAAACTGTTTTTT CASSPRGQGEKLFF
TRBJ1-1 TRBD1 - TRBV7-9 TGTGCCAGCACCCGGGACAGGGGAGGGACTGAAGCTTTCTTT CASTRDRGGTEAFF
TRBJ1-1 - - TRBV7-3 TGTGCCAGCAGTCCCGTAGGGGGCACTGAAGCTTTCTTT CASSPVGGTEAFF
TRBJ2-7 - - TRBV28 TGTGCCAGCGATACAACGACAGGTTCCTACGAGCAGTACTTC CASDTTTGSYEQYF
TRBJ1-2 TRBD1 - TRBV24-1 TGTGCCACCAGTGATTCGGGACAGGGGTTGGGCTACACCTTC CATSDSGQGLGYTF
TRBJ1-4 - - TRBV5-5 TGTGCCAGCAGCTTTTATCGGGTTGCGACTAATGAAAAACTGTTTTTT CASSFYRVATNEKLFF
TRBJ1-5 - - TRBV21-1 TGTGCCAGCAGCAAAGGGGACACAGGGGAGGTTCAGCCCCAGCATTTT CASSKGDTGEVQPQHF
TRBJ1-3 - - TRBV12-5 TGTGCTAGTGGTTCAACAGGGTACGGAAACACCATATATTTT CASGSTGYGNTIYF
TRBJ2-5 - - TRBV11-3 TGTGCCAGCAGCTTAGGAGGCTCCCAAGAGACCCAGTACTTC CASSLGGSQETQYF
TRBJ1-1 - - TRBV2 TGTGCCAGCGAATTCGCGGAAGGCAGAACTTTCTTT CASEFAEGRTFF
TRBJ1-6 TRBD1 - TRBV28 TGTGCCAGCAGACGGGACAGCTCCATGGGTTCACCCCTCCACTTT CASRRDSSMGSPLHF
TRBJ1-3 TRBD1 - TRBV2 TGTGCCAGCAGTGGTTGGGGACAGACAGACTCTGGAAACACCATATATTTT CASSGWGQTDSGNTIYF